One and the same sample provided the 31 T cell receptor beta chains below, sequenced in a study of cytomegalovirus exposure and HLA in healthy donors. This PCR relied on a set of 60 Vbeta primers and 13 Jbeta primers. This table comes from immunoSEQ multiplex PCR, and its TCRdb copy is limited to in-frame clones, with some not included. The data contain roughly 77,000 clones, about three quarters of them singletons. Source material: PBMCs. These receptors all come from a man aged 35 to 55 in good health and CMV-seronegative.

This chain joins TRBV5-8 and TRBJ2-3, with D maybe TRBD1 (6 bases). CDR3 length equals 15 residues. Germline V lookup: CDR1 SGHTS, CDR2 YDEGEE. The ends were cut back, 1 base at V and 0 bases at J, with 9 bases in the middle. The CDR3 DNA sequence: TGTGCCAGCAGCTTGAGGGACACTAGCACAGATACGCAGTATTTT. Residues: CASSLRDTSTDTQYF.

The chain combines TRBV7-3 with TRBJ1-1; a weak D match, TRBD1 (6 bases). Trimming shortened V by 5 bases and J by 1 base, and 14 bases separated the two germline ends. The germline V gene has CDR1 SGHTA and CDR2 FQGTGA. The CDR3 consists of 15 residues. CDR3 bases: TGTGCCAGCAGCACACAGGGACACAAGAACACTGAAGCTTTCTTT. Translation gives CASSTQGHKNTEAFF.

This clone is medium-sized within its sample. The V gene is TRBV7-3, the J gene TRBJ1-1; no reliable D call. CDR1 and CDR2 from the germline V gene are SGHTA and FQGTGA. The CDR3 is made up of 13 amino acids. Deletions cut 5 bases from V and 0 bases from J, with 7 bases between. CDR3: CASSGRVNTEAFF. CDR3 nucleotide sequence: TGTGCCAGCAGCGGTCGCGTGAACACTGAAGCTTTCTTT.

The chain has TRBV29-1 and TRBJ2-2; D remains unclear. From germline, CDR1 is SQVTM and CDR2 ANQGSEA. The CDR3 has 14 residues. Trimming left V 4 bases short and J 3 bases short, with 12 bases between. CDR3 bases: TGCAGCGTTGTCGTGGAGCCTTACACCGGGGAGCTGTTTTTT. Amino acid sequence: CSVVVEPYTGELFF.

The gene calls are TRBV19 and TRBJ2-7, with unresolved D. V was shortened by 1 base and J by 4 bases, with 20 bases between the two germline ends. Per germline, CDR1 LNHDA and CDR2 SQIVND (reference sequence). There are 17 residues in the CDR3. CDR3 region: CASSIAPPRNQRYEQYF. In DNA form, the CDR3 reads TGTGCCAGTAGTATAGCACCCCCACGAAATCAGCGTTACGAGCAGTACTTC. Filled out from reference TRBV19 and TRBJ2-7, the complete variable domain reads DGGITQSPKYLFRKEGQNVTLSCEQNLNHDAMYWYRQDPGQGLRLIYYSQIVNDFQKGDIAEGYSVSREKKESFPLTVTSAQKNPTAFYLCASSIAPPRNQRYEQYFGPGTRLTVT.

The chain carries TRBV15 and TRBJ2-7, with D perhaps TRBD2 (6 bases). With 0 bases removed from V and 4 bases from J, the gap between germline ends came to 13 bases. The CDR3 has 15 amino acids. Germline V gives CDR1 LNHNV, CDR2 YYDKDF (reference sequence). The CDR3 nucleotides are TGTGCCACCAGCAGAGATGGAGGGGTAGGGTACGAGCAGTACTTC. Its translation is CATSRDGGVGYEQYF.

This chain joins TRBV19 and TRBJ1-1; 10 nucleotides agree with TRBD1. The CDR3 has 18 amino acids. Germline CDR1 and CDR2: LNHDA and SQIVND (reference sequence). V was clipped by 6 bases and J by 0 bases; unmatched bases: 13. Written as DNA, the CDR3 is TGTGCCAGTAGCCTCCGAGGGGACAGGGGCGTTATGAACACTGAAGCTTTCTTT. It encodes CASSLRGDRGVMNTEAFF.

CDR3 loop: CASSLIRASGRNEQFF. The DNA of the CDR3 is TGTGCCAGCAGCTTAATCCGGGCTAGCGGGAGGAATGAGCAGTTCTTC. The J gene is TRBJ2-1, the V gene TRBV7-2, with 11 bases fitting TRBD2. The CDR3 contains 16 residues. Per germline, CDR1 SGHTA and CDR2 FQGNSA. Trimming cost V 2 bases and J 7 bases; bases outside gene matches: 7.

The rearrangement uses TRBV28 and TRBJ2-6, with 8 positions matching TRBD1. CDR3 length: 20 amino acids. V lost 5 bases, J lost 2 bases, and 17 bases stayed unmatched. Per the germline V gene, CDR1 is MDHEN and CDR2 is SYDVKM. CDR3 DNA: TGTGCCAGCAGTCATAATGGCGTACACTTCAGGGGGCCTGGGGCCAACGTCCTGACTTTC. Its protein product is CASSHNGVHFRGPGANVLTF.

This clone was found a few times. The CDR3 loop reads CASSVGSSYNEQFF. CDR3 in DNA: TGTGCCAGCAGTGTCGGGAGCTCCTACAATGAGCAGTTCTTC. The chain couples TRBV2 to TRBJ2-1; possible D gene TRBD2, 6 bases. Germline V lookup: CDR1 SNHLY, CDR2 FYNNEI. Deletions cut 4 bases from V and 0 bases from J, with 7 bases between. The CDR3 has 14 amino acids.

The chain combines TRBV5-4 with TRBJ2-2; possible D gene TRBD2, 7 bases. Trimming removed 4 bases at V and 6 bases at J, with 13 bases between. CDR1 and CDR2 from the germline V gene are SGHNT and YYREEE (reference sequence). This CDR3 is 14 amino acids long. CDR3 in amino acids: CASSQRGRAGELFF. The CDR3 coding sequence is TGTGCCAGCAGCCAGAGGGGGAGGGCCGGGGAGCTGTTTTTT.

CDR3: CASSIVTILAGGGDEQFF. The CDR3 coding sequence is TGTGCCAGTAGTATAGTTACCATACTAGCGGGAGGCGGCGATGAGCAGTTCTTC. The chain has TRBV19 and TRBJ2-1; 12 bases match TRBD2. The CDR3 has 18 residues. Germline V gives CDR1 LNHDA, CDR2 SQIVND (reference sequence). Germline trimming cut 1 base from V and 8 bases from J; bases unmatched to any gene: 12.

The J gene is TRBJ1-5, the V gene TRBV19, with TRBD1 matching 7 bases. CDR1 is LNHDA and CDR2 is SQIVND in the germline V gene (reference sequence). The trim removed 6 bases at V and 2 bases at J, leaving 4 bases unmatched. This CDR3 contains 14 residues. The CDR3 DNA follows: TGTGCCAGTAGGGGACAGTTTGGCAATCAGCCCCAGCATTTT. It specifies CASRGQFGNQPQHF.

This chain connects TRBV28 to TRBJ1-1, with unresolved D. The CDR3 length is 12 residues. Germline CDR1 MDHEN, CDR2 SYDVKM. Trimming took off 5 bases at V and 11 bases at J, with 15 bases between the two ends. The CDR3 DNA is TGTGCCAGCAGTCGCCAGGTGAGCGGGGCTTTCTTT. Encoded protein: CASSRQVSGAFF.

The V call is TRBV6-1, the J call TRBJ2-5; perhaps TRBD2 as D (5 bases). V was pared by 5 bases and J by 1 base, with 8 bases between. The CDR3 runs to 13 residues. Germline V gene lookup returns CDR1 MNHNS and CDR2 SASEGT. CDR3: CASSRGLQETQYF. The CDR3 region has the DNA TGTGCCAGCAGTCGGGGTCTCCAAGAGACCCAGTACTTC.

The CDR3 DNA reads TGCGCCAGCAGCTTGGCAGGGATAGACGAGACCCAGTACTTC. Protein sequence: CASSLAGIDETQYF. V usage is TRBV5-1 and J usage is TRBJ2-5, with D perhaps TRBD1 (5 bases). This CDR3 comprises 14 residues. V was clipped by 0 bases and J by 5 bases, with 11 bases between them. Germline V gives CDR1 SGHRS, CDR2 YFSETQ.

This clone was seen more than once but under ten times. The chain is built from TRBV29-1 and TRBJ1-1; D is ambiguous. The CDR3 has 14 residues. CDR1 and CDR2 (germline): SQVTM, ANQGSEA. V gave up 6 bases and J gave up 1 base, with 15 bases separating them. The CDR3 region is CSVATTNSNTEAFF. CDR3 coding DNA: TGCAGCGTCGCAACTACAAATTCGAACACTGAAGCTTTCTTT. Full variable domain (missing parts from reference TRBV29-1 and TRBJ1-1): SAVISQKPSRDICQRGTSLTIQCQVDSQVTMMFWYRQQPGQSLTLIATANQGSEATYESGFVIDKFPISRPNLTFSTLTVSNMSPEDSSIYLCSVATTNSNTEAFFGQGTRLTVV.

The CDR3 nucleotides are TGTGCCAGCAGCATAGGACAGGGGGGATTAAACATTCAGTACTTC. This codes for CASSIGQGGLNIQYF. V usage is TRBV5-6 and J usage is TRBJ2-4, with TRBD1 matching over 10 bases. The CDR3 totals 15 residues. Germline assignment: CDR1 SGHDT and CDR2 YYEEEE. With 4 bases clipped from V and 6 bases from J, the junction kept 7 bases outside the gene matches.

The chain carries TRBV19 and TRBJ1-1, with D unresolved. V lost 1 base and J lost 7, with 7 bases in between. CDR3 length: 12 amino acids. Germline lookup yields CDR1 LNHDA and CDR2 SQIVND (reference sequence). This CDR3 is CASSIGQVEAFF. Written as DNA, the CDR3 is TGTGCCAGTAGTATAGGACAAGTTGAAGCTTTCTTT.

The genes are TRBV21-1 and TRBJ2-7; TRBD2, the table's D call, was not compared with the DNA. TRBV21-1 constitutes a pseudogene. This CDR3 has 14 amino acids. The CDR3 protein is CASSKGREGYEQYF. CDR3 nucleotide sequence: TGTGCCAGCAGCAAGGGGAGGGAGGGCTACGAGCAGTACTTC.

J is TRBJ1-3 and V is TRBV13, with 8 bases identical to TRBD1. CDR1 and CDR2 from the germline V gene are PRHDT and FYEKMQ (reference sequence). This CDR3 comprises 14 residues. Unmatched junction bases numbered 9, after V lost 10 bases and J lost 4 bases. In nucleotides, the CDR3 is TGTGCCAACCGAAAACAGGGGGGGGGAAACACCATATATTTT. It specifies CANRKQGGGNTIYF.

The V call is TRBV2, the J call TRBJ1-1; D ambiguous. Trimming stripped 1 base from V and 5 bases from J, with 17 bases between. The CDR3 runs 16 residues. In germline, CDR1 is SNHLY, CDR2 FYNNEI. The CDR3 spells CASSEVVLFGKTEAFF. In DNA form, the CDR3 reads TGTGCCAGCAGTGAAGTAGTACTGTTCGGGAAAACTGAAGCTTTCTTT.

This clone has only one observation. This sequence joins TRBV6-5 and TRBJ1-2, with 10 bases identical to TRBD1. The CDR3 spans 15 residues. V lost 0 bases to trimming and J lost 7 bases; unmatched junction nucleotides: 5. Germline CDR1 reads MNHEY; CDR2 reads SVGAGI. CDR3 amino acids: CASSYSRQGATGYTF. DNA of the CDR3: TGTGCCAGCAGTTACTCGCGACAGGGGGCTACTGGCTACACCTTC.

This chain links TRBV7-2 with TRBJ1-2, with D maybe TRBD1 (6 bases). The ends were cut back, 5 bases at V and 1 base at J, with 11 bases in the middle. CDR3 length equals 14 residues. Germline CDR1 SGHTA, CDR2 FQGNSA. The CDR3 protein is CASSRGGDNYGYTF. The CDR3, as DNA: TGTGCCAGCAGCAGGGGGGGGGATAACTATGGCTACACCTTC.

The chain has TRBV15 and TRBJ2-1, with D maybe TRBD2 (6 bases). V lost 1 base, J lost 8 bases, and 9 bases lay in between. This CDR3 spans 13 amino acids. Germline V gene lookup returns CDR1 LNHNV and CDR2 YYDKDF (reference sequence). DNA for the CDR3: TGTGCCACCAGCAGAGTTGCGGGACATGAGCAGTTCTTC. As protein: CATSRVAGHEQFF.

The rearrangement uses TRBV27 and TRBJ1-1; 8 bases agree with TRBD1. CDR1 and CDR2 from the germline V gene are MNHEY and SMNVEV (reference sequence). The CDR3 has 16 amino acids. Germline trimming cut 6 bases from V and 2 bases from J; bases unmatched to any gene: 11. CDR3 sequence (DNA): TGTGCCAGCAGAGAACAAGGACAGGGCACCAACACTGAAGCTTTCTTT. It translates to CASREQGQGTNTEAFF.

The chain couples TRBV5-1 to TRBJ2-6, with a possible D match to TRBD1 (6 bases). Germline V lookup: CDR1 SGHRS, CDR2 YFSETQ. CDR3 length: 16 residues. V dropped 4 bases and J dropped 0 bases, with 11 bases sitting between them. CDR3 sequence reads: CASSVTGFSGANVLTF. As DNA, the CDR3 is TGCGCCAGCAGCGTTACAGGGTTCTCTGGGGCCAACGTCCTGACTTTC.

The rearrangement uses TRBV18 and TRBJ2-3; 7 bases fit TRBD2. V shed 5 bases and J 1 base; nucleotides not matched to a gene: 6. This CDR3 contains 15 residues. Germline CDR1 KGHSH, CDR2 LQKENI. CDR3 in amino acids: CASSTREFGTDTQYF. The CDR3 nucleotides are TGTGCCAGCTCAACGCGGGAGTTCGGCACAGATACGCAGTATTTT.

The rearrangement links TRBV5-6 to TRBJ2-7; 14 positions agree with TRBD2. Germline lookup yields CDR1 SGHDT and CDR2 YYEEEE. Germline trimming cut 4 bases from V and 4 bases from J; bases unmatched to any gene: 7. This CDR3 contains 16 residues. The CDR3, as DNA: TGTGCCAGCAGCCGCCCGGGACTAGCGGGAGTTTACGAGCAGTACTTC. This sequence encodes CASSRPGLAGVYEQYF.

The CDR3, as DNA: TGTGCCAGCAGCTTATTAACCCGAGGGGAGCAGTTCTTC. This translates into CASSLLTRGEQFF. The chain uses TRBV13 and TRBJ2-1; a possible D gene is TRBD2 (5 bases). The CDR3 loop spans 13 amino acids. In germline, CDR1 is PRHDT, CDR2 FYEKMQ (reference sequence). V lost 2 bases to trimming and J lost 10 bases, with 12 bases between them.

This chain links TRBV4-1 with TRBJ2-1; no clear D. Trimming left V 0 bases short and J 12 bases short, with 6 bases between. This CDR3 is 11 amino acids long. Germline loops: CDR1 MGHRA, CDR2 YSYEKL. The DNA of the CDR3 is TGCGCCAGCAGCCAAGATTCGTGGCAGTTCTTC. It codes for CASSQDSWQFF.